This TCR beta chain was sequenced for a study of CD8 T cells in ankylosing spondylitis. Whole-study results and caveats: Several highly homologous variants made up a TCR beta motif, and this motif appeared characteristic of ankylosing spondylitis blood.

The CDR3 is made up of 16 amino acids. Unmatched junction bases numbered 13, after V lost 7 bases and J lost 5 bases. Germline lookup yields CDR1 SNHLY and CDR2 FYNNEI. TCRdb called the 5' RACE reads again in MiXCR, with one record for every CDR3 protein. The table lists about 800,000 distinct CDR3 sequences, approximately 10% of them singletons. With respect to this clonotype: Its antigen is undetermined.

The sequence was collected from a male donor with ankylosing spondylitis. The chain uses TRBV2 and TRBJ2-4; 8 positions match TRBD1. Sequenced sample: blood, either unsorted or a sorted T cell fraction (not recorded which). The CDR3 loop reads CASTNDRGGGENIQYF. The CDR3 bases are TGTGCCAGCACCAACGACAGGGGCGGTGGAGAAAACATTCAGTACTTC.